The T cell receptor (beta chain) under discussion was sequenced for a study of OX40 agonist ivuxolimab in advanced cancers. About the study: Ivuxolimab, an antibody acting as an agonist of OX40 (CD134), was used to treat patients. Every 2 weeks, patients received ivuxolimab intravenously, dosed at 0.01 to 10 mg/kg. Partial responses occurred in Three dose-escalation patients, one with hepatocellular carcinoma and two with cutaneous melanoma. The study, taken as a whole, reports: CD8+ T cells showed, on average, more clonal expansion than CD4+ cells.

As regards this clone: What it binds is not known.

Profiling relied on immunoSEQ multiplex PCR, and the TCRdb table lists in-frame clones only, not all of them. This sample carries under 100,000 clones, around 80% of them seen once, and the ten largest clones take about 5.5%. V shed 0 bases and J 7 bases; nucleotides not matched to a gene: 6. Germline CDR1 is SGHDN and CDR2 is FVKESK. CDR3 size: 14 residues. Sequenced material: CD4+ or CD8+ T cells sorted from blood, taken in a trial of the OX40 agonist ivuxolimab. The rearrangement joins TRBV14 to TRBJ2-7; 7 nucleotides match TRBD2. The receptor was isolated from an adult with an advanced solid tumor such as melanoma, head and neck, liver or kidney cancer. The CDR3 spells CASSQDWGGGEQYF. The CDR3 DNA sequence: TGTGCCAGCAGCCAAGATTGGGGGGGAGGAGAGCAGTACTTC.